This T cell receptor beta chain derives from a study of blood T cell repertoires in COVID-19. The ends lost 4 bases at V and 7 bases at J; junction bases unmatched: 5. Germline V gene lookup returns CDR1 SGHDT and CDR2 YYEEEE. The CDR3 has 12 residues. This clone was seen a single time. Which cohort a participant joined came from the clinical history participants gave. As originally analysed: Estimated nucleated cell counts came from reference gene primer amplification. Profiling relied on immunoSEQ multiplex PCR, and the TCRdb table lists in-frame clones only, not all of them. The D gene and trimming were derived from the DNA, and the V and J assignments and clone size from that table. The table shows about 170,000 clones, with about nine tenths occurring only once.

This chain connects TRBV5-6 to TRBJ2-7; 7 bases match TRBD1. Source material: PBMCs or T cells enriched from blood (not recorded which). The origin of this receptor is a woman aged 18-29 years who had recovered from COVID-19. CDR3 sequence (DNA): TGTGCCAGCAGCGTGACAGGGCGTGAGCAGTACTTC. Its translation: CASSVTGREQYF.